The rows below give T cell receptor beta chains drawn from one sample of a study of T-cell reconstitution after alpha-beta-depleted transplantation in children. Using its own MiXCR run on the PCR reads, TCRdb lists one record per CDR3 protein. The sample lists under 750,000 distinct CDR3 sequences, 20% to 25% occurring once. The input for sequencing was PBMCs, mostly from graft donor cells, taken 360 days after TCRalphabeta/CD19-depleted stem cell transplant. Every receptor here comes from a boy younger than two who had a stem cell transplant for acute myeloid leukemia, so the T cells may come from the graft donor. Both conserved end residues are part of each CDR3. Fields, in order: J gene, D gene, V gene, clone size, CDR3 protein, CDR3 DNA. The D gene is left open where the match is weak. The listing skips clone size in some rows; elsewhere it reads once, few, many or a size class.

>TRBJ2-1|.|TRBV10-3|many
CAISWDNEQFF
TGTGCCATCAGTTGGGACAATGAGCAGTTCTTC
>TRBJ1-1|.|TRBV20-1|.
CSARDDGAGELNTEAFF
TGCAGTGCTAGAGATGACGGCGCAGGCGAATTGAACACTGAAGCTTTCTTT
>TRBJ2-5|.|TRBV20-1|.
CSGLGDGETQYF
TGCAGTGGACTGGGGGATGGAGAGACCCAGTACTTC
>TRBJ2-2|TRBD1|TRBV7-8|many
CASSRRDSLNTGELFF
TGTGCCAGCAGCCGCCGGGACAGCTTGAACACCGGGGAGCTGTTTTTT
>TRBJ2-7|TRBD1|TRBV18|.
CASSPLTGYYEQYF
TGTGCCAGCTCACCTCTGACAGGGTACTACGAGCAGTACTTC
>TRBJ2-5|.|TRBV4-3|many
CASSQEQGWETQYF
TGCGCCAGCAGCCAAGAACAGGGCTGGGAGACCCAGTACTTC
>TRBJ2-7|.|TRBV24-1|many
CATSDFGQYEQYF
TGTGCCACCAGTGATTTTGGGCAGTACGAGCAGTACTTC
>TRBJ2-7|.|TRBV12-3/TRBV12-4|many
CASSLVRNEAEQYF
TGTGCCAGCAGTTTAGTAAGGAATGAGGCCGAGCAGTACTTC
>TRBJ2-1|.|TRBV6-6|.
CASSPGFPGEQFF
TGTGCCAGCAGCCCTGGTTTCCCCGGCGAGCAGTTCTTC
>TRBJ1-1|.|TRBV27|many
CASSPRQTMNTEAFF
TGTGCCAGCAGTCCCCGACAGACCATGAACACTGAAGCTTTCTTT
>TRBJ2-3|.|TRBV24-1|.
CATSGRQGTSTDTQYF
TGTGCCACCAGCGGGAGACAGGGAACAAGCACAGATACGCAGTATTTT
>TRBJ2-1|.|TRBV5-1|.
CASSLASGISGVSYNEQFF
TGCGCCAGCAGCTTGGCCAGTGGTATATCAGGGGTTTCCTACAATGAGCAGTTCTTC